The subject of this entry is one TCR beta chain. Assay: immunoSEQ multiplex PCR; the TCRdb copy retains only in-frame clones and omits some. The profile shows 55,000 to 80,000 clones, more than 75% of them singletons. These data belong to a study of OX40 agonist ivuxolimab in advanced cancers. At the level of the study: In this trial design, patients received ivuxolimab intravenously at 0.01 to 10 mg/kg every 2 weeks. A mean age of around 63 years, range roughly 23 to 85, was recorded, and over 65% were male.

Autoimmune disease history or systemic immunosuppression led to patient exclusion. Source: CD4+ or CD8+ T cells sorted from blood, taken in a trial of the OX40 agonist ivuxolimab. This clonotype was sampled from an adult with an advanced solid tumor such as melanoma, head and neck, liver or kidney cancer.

The CDR3, as DNA: TGTGCCATCATGGCCCCTGGCAATGAAAAACTGTTTTTT. Residues: CAIMAPGNEKLFF. The chain uses TRBV10-3 and TRBJ1-4; D is unclear. CDR1 ENHRY and CDR2 SYGVKD come from the germline V gene. With 7 bases removed from V and 5 bases from J, the gap between germline ends came to 11 bases. The CDR3 has 13 amino acids.